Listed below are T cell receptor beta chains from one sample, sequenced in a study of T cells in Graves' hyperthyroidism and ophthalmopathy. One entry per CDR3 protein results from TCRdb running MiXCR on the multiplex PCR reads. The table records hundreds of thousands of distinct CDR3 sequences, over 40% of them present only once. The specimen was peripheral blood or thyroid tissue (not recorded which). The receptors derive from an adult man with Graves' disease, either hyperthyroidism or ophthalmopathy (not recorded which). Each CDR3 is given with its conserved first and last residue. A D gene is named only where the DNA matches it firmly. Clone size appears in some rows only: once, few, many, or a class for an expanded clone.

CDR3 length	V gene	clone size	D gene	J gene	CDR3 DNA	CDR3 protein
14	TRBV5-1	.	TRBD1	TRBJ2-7	TGCGCCAGCAGCTTGGACAGGGGGACGCCCGAGCAGTACTTC	CASSLDRGTPEQYF
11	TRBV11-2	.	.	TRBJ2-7	TGTGCCAGCATGGGAACCTACGAGCAGTACTTC	CASMGTYEQYF
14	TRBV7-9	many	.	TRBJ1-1	TGTGCCAGCAGCTTAGCGCAGGGATACACTGAAGCTTTCTTT	CASSLAQGYTEAFF
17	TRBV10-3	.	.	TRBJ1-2	TGTGCCATCAGCAGCCAAGATCAGAACGCCGCTAACTATGGCTACACCTTC	CAISSQDQNAANYGYTF
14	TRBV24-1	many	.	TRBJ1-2	TGTGCCACCAGTGATCCCGGGACGGGATATGGCTACACCTTC	CATSDPGTGYGYTF
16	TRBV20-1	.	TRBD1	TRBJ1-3	TGCAGTGCTAGATGGACAGGGGGGATCTCTGGAAACACCATATATTTT	CSARWTGGISGNTIYF
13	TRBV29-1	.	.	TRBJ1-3	TGCAGGGGAACAGGGTATTCTGGAAACACCATATATTTT	CRGTGYSGNTIYF
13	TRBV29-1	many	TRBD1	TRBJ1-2	TGCAGCGTTGACGCACTAGGGGGCCAGGGCTACACCTTC	CSVDALGGQGYTF
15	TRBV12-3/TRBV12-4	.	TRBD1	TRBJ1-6	TGTGCCAGCAGGTCTCCCGGGACAGGGCTTCGGGCCCTCCACTTT	CASRSPGTGLRALHF
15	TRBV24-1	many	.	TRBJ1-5	TGTGCCACCAGTCCCGGGACATTGAGCAATCAGCCCCAGCATTTT	CATSPGTLSNQPQHF
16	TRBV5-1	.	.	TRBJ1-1	TGCGCCAGCAGCTTGGAGGTCCTCACTGGGAACACTGAAGCTTTCTTT	CASSLEVLTGNTEAFF
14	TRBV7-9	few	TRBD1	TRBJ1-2	TGCGCCAGCAGCGGTGTGGGACAGACGAGCGGCTACACCTTC	CASSGVGQTSGYTF
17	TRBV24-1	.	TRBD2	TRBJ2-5	TGTGCCACCAGTGATTCTCCCCCAGCGGGAGGAGAAGAGACCCAGTACTTC	CATSDSPPAGGEETQYF
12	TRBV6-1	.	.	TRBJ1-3	TGTGCCAGCAGTAACGGGGCCAACACCATATATTTT	CASSNGANTIYF
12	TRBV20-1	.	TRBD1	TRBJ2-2	TGCAGTGCTAGAGATTATCAGGGGGCGCTGTTTTTT	CSARDYQGALFF
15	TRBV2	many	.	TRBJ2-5	TGTGCCAGCAGTGAAGACCTCGGGACCCAAGAGACCCAGTACTTC	CASSEDLGTQETQYF
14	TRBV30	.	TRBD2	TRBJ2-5	TGTGCCTGGAGTGACGGGGAGGGCGCGGAGACCCAGTACTTC	CAWSDGEGAETQYF
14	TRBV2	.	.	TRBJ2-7	TGTGCCAGCAGCGACCCCCGGACATCCTACGAGCAGTACTTC	CASSDPRTSYEQYF
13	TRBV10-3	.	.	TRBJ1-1	TGTGCCATCAGTGCCCGGACGGACTCTGAAGCTTTCTTT	CAISARTDSEAFF
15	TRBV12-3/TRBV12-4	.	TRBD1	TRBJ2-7	TGTGCCAGCAGTTACTCCAGCGACAGGGTATACGAGCAGTACTTC	CASSYSSDRVYEQYF
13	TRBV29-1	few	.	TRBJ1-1	TGCAGCGTTGAGGATAGTACGAACACTGAAGCTTTCTTT	CSVEDSTNTEAFF
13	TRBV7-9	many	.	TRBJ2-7	TGTGCCAGCAGCCTAGAGGGCAATCGCGAGCAGTACTTC	CASSLEGNREQYF
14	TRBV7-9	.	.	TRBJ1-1	TGTGCCAGCAGCATTATGACGGGGAACACTGAAGCTTTCTTT	CASSIMTGNTEAFF
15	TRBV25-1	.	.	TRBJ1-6	TGTGCCAGCAGCCAAGTTCAGGGGAAAAATTCACCCCTCCACTTT	CASSQVQGKNSPLHF
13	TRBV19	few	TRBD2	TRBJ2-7	TGTGCCAGTAGTAGGGGGGGGGCCTACGAGCAGTACTTC	CASSRGGAYEQYF
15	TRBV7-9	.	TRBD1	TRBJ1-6	TGTGCCAGCAGCTCCTCGGGACAGGGTAATTCACCCCTCCACTTT	CASSSSGQGNSPLHF
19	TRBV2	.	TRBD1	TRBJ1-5	TGTGCCAGCAGTGAAGCTAGGGGGCGAGGGTGTTGCGGCAATCAGCCCCAGCATTTT	CASSEARGRGCCGNQPQHF
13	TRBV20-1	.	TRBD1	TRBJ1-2	TGCAGTACCAAAAGGCAGGGGGGTGTCGGCTACACCTTC	CSTKRQGGVGYTF
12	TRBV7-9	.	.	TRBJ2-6	TGTGCCAGCCGGGCAGTCGACAGGGTCCTGACTTTC	CASRAVDRVLTF
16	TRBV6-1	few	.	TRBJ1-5	TGTGCCAGCAGTTTAGGGCAAATCAATAGCAATCAGCCCCAGCATTTT	CASSLGQINSNQPQHF
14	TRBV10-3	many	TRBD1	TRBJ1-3	TGTGCCAACCGGGGACAGAATCCTGGAAACACCATATATTTT	CANRGQNPGNTIYF
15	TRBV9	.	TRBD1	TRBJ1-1	TGTGCCAGCAGCGTAGTAGGGACAGGGAACACTGAAGCTTTCTTT	CASSVVGTGNTEAFF
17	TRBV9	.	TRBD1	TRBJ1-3	TGTGCCAGCAGACTTACGGGACAGGGAGCTTCTGGAAACACCATATATTTT	CASRLTGQGASGNTIYF
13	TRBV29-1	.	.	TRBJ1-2	TGCAGCGTTAGGGACGGCTCTTCGTATGGCTACACCTTC	CSVRDGSSYGYTF
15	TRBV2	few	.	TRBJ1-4	TGTGCCAGCAGTGAAGCGCTTTCCGGGGATGAAAAACTGTTTTTT	CASSEALSGDEKLFF
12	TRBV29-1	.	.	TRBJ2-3	TGCAGCGTTGATGACAACACAGATACGCAGTATTTT	CSVDDNTDTQYF
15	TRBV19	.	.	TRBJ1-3	TGTGCCAGTAGCCTCAGCGATAGCTCTGGAAACACCATATATTTT	CASSLSDSSGNTIYF
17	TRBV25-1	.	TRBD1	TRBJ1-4	TGTGCCTGGAGGAAGGGGACAGGGAGGTATTTGGGTGAAAAACTGTTTTTT	CAWRKGTGRYLGEKLFF
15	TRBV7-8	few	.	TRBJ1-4	TGTGCCAGCACGGGGAGAGGGACCGTTAATGAAAAACTGTTTTTT	CASTGRGTVNEKLFF
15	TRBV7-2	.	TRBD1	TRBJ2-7	TGTGCCAGCACACAGGGGTTGAAGTGGAGCTACGAGCAGTACTTC	CASTQGLKWSYEQYF
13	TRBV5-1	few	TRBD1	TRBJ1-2	TGCGCCAGCAGCTTTGACAGGGTCAATGGCTACACCTTC	CASSFDRVNGYTF
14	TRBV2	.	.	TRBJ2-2	TGTGCCAGCAGTGAAGGCAGGGACACCGGGGAGCTGTTTTTT	CASSEGRDTGELFF
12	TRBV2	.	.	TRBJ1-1	TGTGCCAGCAGTTATGGGAACCCTGAAGCTTTCTTT	CASSYGNPEAFF
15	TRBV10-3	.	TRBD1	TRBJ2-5	TGTGCCACGGTCGGGTCAGGGGGACCCCCGGGGACCCAGTACTTC	CATVGSGGPPGTQYF
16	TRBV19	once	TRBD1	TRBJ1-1	TGTGCCAGTAGACTCGGGACAGGGACGGGCGACACTGAAGCTTTCTTT	CASRLGTGTGDTEAFF
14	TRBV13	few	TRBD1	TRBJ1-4	TGTGCCAGCAGCCAACAGGGGGTTTTGGAAAAACTGTTTTTT	CASSQQGVLEKLFF